One and the same sample provided the 22 T cell receptor beta chains below, sequenced in a study of identical twins. In TCRdb, the 5' RACE reads were re-called with MiXCR into one record per CDR3 protein. This sample has roughly 260,000 distinct CDR3 sequences; approximately 6.8% occur once, and the top ten carry approximately 5.4%. This sample also appeared in a second study, on yellow fever vaccine responses in identical twins.

The source material was CD8+ T cells sorted from blood. All receptors derive from a young woman in good health.

The table lists this clonotype with a few counts. The chain combines TRBV15 with TRBJ2-5, with D tentatively TRBD2 (5 bases). The CDR3 loop spans 14 amino acids. V was pared by 3 bases and J by 6 bases, with 14 bases between. The germline gives CDR1 LNHNV, CDR2 YYDKDF (reference sequence). In nucleotides, the CDR3 is TGTGCCACCAGCAGCGACGGGGATACGAAGACCCAGTACTTC. This codes for CATSSDGDTKTQYF.

The chain uses TRBV7-9 and TRBJ2-3, with D perhaps matching TRBD2 (6 bases). V shed 0 bases and J shed 0 bases, with 13 bases lying between them. This CDR3 has 17 residues. In germline, CDR1 is SEHNR, CDR2 FQNEAQ (reference sequence). CDR3 in amino acids: CASSLALAGRSTDTQYF. The DNA of the CDR3 is TGTGCCAGCAGCTTAGCGCTGGCGGGGCGCAGCACAGATACGCAGTATTTT.

CDR3 in amino acids: CASSRKDGAYEQYV. The CDR3 DNA reads as TGTGCCAGCAGCCGTAAAGACGGAGCCTACGAGCAGTACGTC. This chain connects TRBV2 to TRBJ2-7; no clear D gene. CDR3 length equals 14 residues. In germline, CDR1 is SNHLY, CDR2 FYNNEI. The V and J ends lost 6 bases and 2 bases respectively, with 14 bases between them.

The genes are TRBV5-1 and TRBJ2-3; D is perhaps TRBD1 or TRBD2 (5 bases each). This CDR3 region has 16 residues. In germline, CDR1 is SGHRS, CDR2 YFSETQ. Trimming took 3 bases from V and 5 from J, leaving 19 bases between them. The CDR3 DNA sequence: TGCGCCAGCAGCTCCGTTAAAGAGGGGCGGAGAGATACGCAGTATTTT. Amino acids: CASSSVKEGRRDTQYF.

This clonotype was seen ten or more times. This sequence joins TRBV4-1 and TRBJ2-3, with TRBD1 as a possible D gene (5 bases). Deletions cut 4 bases from V and 6 bases from J, with 14 bases between. Germline V CDR1 and CDR2: MGHRA, YSYEKL. This CDR3 has 14 amino acids. The CDR3 loop is CASSLVGAGDTQYF. CDR3 in DNA: TGCGCCAGCAGCCTCGTTGGGGCTGGGGATACGCAGTATTTT.

The gene calls are TRBV11-2 and TRBJ1-1, with TRBD1 as a possible D gene (5 bases). Trimming stripped 1 base from V and 7 bases from J, with 10 bases between. This CDR3 has 13 residues. From germline, CDR1 is SGHAT and CDR2 FQNNGV. In nucleotides, the CDR3 is TGTGCCAGCAGCTTAGCCACCGGGGGTGAAGCTTTCTTT. It codes for CASSLATGGEAFF.

Comments on this clonotype: Compared with germline, one end of the junction differs, possibly owing to a read error. The chain joins TRBV7-9 to TRBJ1-1; the D gene is possibly TRBD1 (5 bases). The CDR3 is 14 amino acids. The germline V gene encodes CDR1 SEHNR and CDR2 FQNEAQ (reference sequence). The CDR3 spells CASSPGRLNTDAFF. Here the CDR3 DNA reads TGTGCCAGCAGCCCGGGACGGCTGAACACTGACGCTTTCTTT. Variable domain in full (rest from reference TRBV7-9 and TRBJ1-1): DTGVSQNPRHKITKRGQNVTFRCDPISEHNRLYWYRQTLGQGPEFLTYFQNEAQLEKSRLLSDRFSAERPKGSFSTLEIQRTEQGDSAMYLCASSPGRLNTDAFFGQGTRLTVV.

In this sample, this clonotype turned up once. This chain joins TRBV6-1 and TRBJ2-3, with TRBD2 matching over 9 bases. From germline, CDR1 is MNHNS and CDR2 SASEGT. This CDR3 is built from 15 residues. V shed 6 bases, J shed 2 bases, and the junction held 6 bases outside the gene matches. CDR3: CASRGASGDTDTQYF. CDR3 coding DNA: TGTGCCAGCAGGGGGGCTAGCGGGGACACAGATACGCAGTATTTT.

A word on this clonotype: This may be a read error: a much more frequent sequence differs by one nucleotide. V and J are TRBV12-3 or TRBV12-4 and TRBJ1-6, with D uncertain. This CDR3 is built from 14 residues. Written as DNA, the CDR3 is TGTGTCAGCACCGCGAGGGCTTATAATTCACCCCTCCACTTT. Residues: CVSTARAYNSPLHF.

This clonotype has a count of ten or more. The CDR3 bases are TGCAGCGTCGAGGGGGGTATGAACACCGGGGAGCTGTTTTTT. Translated, it gives CSVEGGMNTGELFF. The chain joins TRBV29-1 to TRBJ2-2; possibly TRBD1 or TRBD2 for D (6 bases each). The CDR3 totals 14 residues. CDR1 and CDR2 (germline): SQVTM, ANQGSEA. Deletions cut 6 bases from V and 1 base from J, with 12 bases between.

The table lists this clonotype with many counts. The chain is built from TRBV2 and TRBJ2-5; unclear D gene. Per the germline V gene, CDR1 is SNHLY and CDR2 is FYNNEI. The V gene lost 6 bases and the J gene lost 0 bases, with 11 bases spanning the gap. This CDR3 has 14 residues. DNA for the CDR3: TGTGCCAGCAGGAAACGGGCAGACCAAGAGACCCAGTACTTC. Encoded protein: CASRKRADQETQYF.

The sample holds a few counts of this clonotype. The rearrangement uses TRBV10-1 and TRBJ2-7; D possibly corresponds to TRBD2 (5 bases). This CDR3 is 15 amino acids long. Germline lookup yields CDR1 WNHNN and CDR2 SYGVQD (reference sequence). Between the trimmed V and J ends, which lost 1 base and 6 bases, there was a span of 16 bases. The CDR3: CASSEWATRSGEQYF. The CDR3, as DNA: TGCGCCAGCAGTGAGTGGGCAACTAGGTCGGGCGAGCAGTACTTC.

This clonotype was observed many times. This rearrangement joins TRBV10-3 to TRBJ2-1; possibly TRBD1 for D (6 bases). Germline V CDR1 and CDR2: ENHRY, SYGVKD. The ends were cut back, 4 bases at V and 8 bases at J, with 15 bases in the middle. The CDR3 is made up of 14 amino acids. CDR3 nucleotide sequence: TGTGCCATCAGTGTGAGGGGGAGTATAGATGAGCAGTTCTTC. The encoded protein is CAISVRGSIDEQFF.

This clonotype was counted between two and nine times. This rearrangement joins TRBV20-1 to TRBJ2-7; 10 bases fit TRBD2. The germline V gene encodes CDR1 DFQATT and CDR2 SNEGSKA (reference sequence). Trimming removed 1 base from V and 6 bases from J; junction bases left unmatched: 9. The CDR3 has 15 amino acids. DNA of the CDR3: TGCAGTGCTAGAGGGGTGGGACTAGCGCCCCTCGAGCAGTACTTC. Translated, it gives CSARGVGLAPLEQYF.

This chain connects TRBV7-2 to TRBJ2-1; 9 nucleotides agree with TRBD2. The CDR3 totals 15 residues. In germline, CDR1 is SGHTA, CDR2 FQGNSA. The V segment lost 1 base and the J segment 6 bases; nucleotides outside the gene matches: 4. CDR3 bases: TGTGCCAGCAGCTTAGGCGGGGGGGCCCTCAATGAGCAGTTCTTC. This codes for CASSLGGGALNEQFF.

This clonotype was recorded many times. The chain couples TRBV24-1 to TRBJ1-5, with TRBD1 matching 9 bases. Per the germline V gene, CDR1 is KGHDR and CDR2 is SFDVKD. The CDR3 loop spans 16 amino acids. J was trimmed by 4 bases and V by 5 bases; bases with no gene match: 8. The CDR3: CATSVAGTGTNQPQHF. The CDR3 DNA is TGTGCCACCAGTGTCGCGGGGACAGGGACAAATCAGCCCCAGCATTTT.

A few counts support this clonotype. The chain links TRBV4-1 to TRBJ2-1; D is undetermined. Germline CDR1 reads MGHRA; CDR2 reads YSYEKL. The CDR3 runs to 15 residues. The germline V and J ends were trimmed by 1 base and 8 bases, with 15 bases remaining between them. The CDR3 sequence: CASSQVSAGLDEQFF. The CDR3 nucleotides are TGCGCCAGCAGCCAAGTGTCGGCTGGCTTAGATGAGCAGTTCTTC.

This clonotype was found a few times. The chain links TRBV29-1 to TRBJ2-5; D may be TRBD1 or TRBD2 (5 bases each). Per germline, CDR1 SQVTM and CDR2 ANQGSEA. The CDR3 is 15 residues long. The ends were cut back, 3 bases at V and 2 bases at J, with 16 bases in the middle. CDR3 coding DNA: TGCAGCGTTGAGGTCAGGGTTGAGGGACAAGAGACCCAGTACTTC. This gives the protein CSVEVRVEGQETQYF.

This clonotype is a singleton in its sample. J is TRBJ2-7 and V is TRBV20-1; perhaps TRBD1 as D (5 bases). Germline CDR1 DFQATT, CDR2 SNEGSKA (reference sequence). The CDR3 consists of 17 residues. The CDR3 region has the DNA TGCTGTGCTAGAGATCGAGAAGACAGTGGGTTCACCTACGAGCAGTACGTC. It codes for CCARDREDSGFTYEQYV.

The table lists this clonotype with many counts. The chain has TRBV28 and TRBJ2-1; D remains ambiguous. V lost 1 base and J 0 bases, leaving 10 bases between the germline ends. This CDR3 has 16 residues. CDR1 MDHEN and CDR2 SYDVKM come from the germline V gene. The CDR3 nucleotides read TGTGCCAGCAGTTTATCGGCAGGATACTCCTACAATGAGCAGTTCTTC. Translation: CASSLSAGYSYNEQFF.

This clonotype was detected a few times. The chain recombines TRBV7-3 with TRBJ2-1; 8 bases agree with TRBD1. CDR1 SGHTA and CDR2 FQGTGA come from the germline V gene. This CDR3 has 15 amino acids. V trimming: 5 bases; J trimming: 7 bases; junction bases outside the gene matches: 10. CDR3 amino acids: CASSPGQGTGNEQFF. CDR3 bases: TGTGCCAGCAGCCCCGGACAGGGAACCGGTAATGAGCAGTTCTTC.

This clonotype was counted many times. J is TRBJ2-5 and V is TRBV10-3; the D call may be TRBD1 or TRBD2 (5 bases each). The CDR3 spans 17 residues. V lost 0 bases and J 3 bases, leaving 17 bases between the germline ends. Germline V gene data show CDR1 as ENHRY and CDR2 as SYGVKD. In DNA, the CDR3 is TGTGCCATCAGTGAGTCGGGAGACAGACAAAACAAAGAGACCCAGTACTTC. It is translated as CAISESGDRQNKETQYF.